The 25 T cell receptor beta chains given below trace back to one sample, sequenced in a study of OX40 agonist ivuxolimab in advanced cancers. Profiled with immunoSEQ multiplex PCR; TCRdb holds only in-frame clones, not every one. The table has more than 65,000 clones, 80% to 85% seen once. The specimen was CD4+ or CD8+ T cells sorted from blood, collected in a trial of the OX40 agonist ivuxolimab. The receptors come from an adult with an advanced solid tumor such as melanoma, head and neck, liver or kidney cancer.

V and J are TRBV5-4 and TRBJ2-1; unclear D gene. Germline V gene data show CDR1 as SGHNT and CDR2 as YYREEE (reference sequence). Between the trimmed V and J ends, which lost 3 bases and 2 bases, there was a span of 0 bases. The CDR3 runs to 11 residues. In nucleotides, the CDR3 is TGTGCCAGCAGCTCCTACAATGAGCAGTTCTTC. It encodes CASSSYNEQFF.

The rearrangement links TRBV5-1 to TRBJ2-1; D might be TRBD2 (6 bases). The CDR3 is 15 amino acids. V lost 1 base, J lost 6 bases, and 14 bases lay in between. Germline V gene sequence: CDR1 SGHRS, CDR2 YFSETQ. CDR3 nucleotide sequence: TGCGCCAGCAGCTTGTCCGGGAGTTACTCCAATGAGCAGTTCTTC. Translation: CASSLSGSYSNEQFF.

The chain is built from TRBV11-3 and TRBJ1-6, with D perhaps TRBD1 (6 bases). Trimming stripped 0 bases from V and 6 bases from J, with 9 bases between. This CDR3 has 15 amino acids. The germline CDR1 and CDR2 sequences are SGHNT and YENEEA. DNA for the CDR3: TGTGCCAGCAGCTTAGAACAGGGTGGTAATTCACCCCTCCACTTT. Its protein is CASSLEQGGNSPLHF. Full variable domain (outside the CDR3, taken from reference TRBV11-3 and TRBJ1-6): EAGVVQSPRYKIIEKKQPVAFWCNPISGHNTLYWYLQNLGQGPELLIRYENEEAVDDSQLPKDRFSAERLKGVDSTLKIQPAELGDSAVYLCASSLEQGGNSPLHFGNGTRLTVT.

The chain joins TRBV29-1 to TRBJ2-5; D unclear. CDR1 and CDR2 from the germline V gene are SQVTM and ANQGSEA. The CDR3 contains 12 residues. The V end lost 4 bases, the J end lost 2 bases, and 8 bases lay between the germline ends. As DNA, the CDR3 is TGCAGCGTTGCCGACGGGCAAGAGACCCAGTACTTC. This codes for CSVADGQETQYF.

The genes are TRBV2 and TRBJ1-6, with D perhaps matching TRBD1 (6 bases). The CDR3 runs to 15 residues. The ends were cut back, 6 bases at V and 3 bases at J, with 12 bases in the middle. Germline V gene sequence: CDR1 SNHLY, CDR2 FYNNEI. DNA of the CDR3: TGTGCCAGCAGATCGGACAGCCACTATAATTCACCCCTCCACTTT. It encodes CASRSDSHYNSPLHF.

For the CDR3, the DNA is TGTGCCAGCAGTGACAGGACTAGCGGGGGGAGGACAGATACGCAGTATTTT. Amino acids: CASSDRTSGGRTDTQYF. V usage is TRBV6-1 and J usage is TRBJ2-3, with 14 nucleotides matching TRBD2. The germline CDR1 and CDR2 sequences are MNHNS and SASEGT. The CDR3 spans 17 residues. J lost 3 bases, V lost 3 bases, and 5 bases had no gene match.

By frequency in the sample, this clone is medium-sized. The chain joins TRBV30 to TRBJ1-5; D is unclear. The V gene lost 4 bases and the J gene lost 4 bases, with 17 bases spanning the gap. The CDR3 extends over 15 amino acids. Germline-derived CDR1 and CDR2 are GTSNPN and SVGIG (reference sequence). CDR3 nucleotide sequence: TGTGCCTGGAAAAGGGTAAATAGAGGGAATCAGCCCCAGCATTTT. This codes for CAWKRVNRGNQPQHF.

CDR3 sequence: CASSSGLSTDTQYF. CDR3 nucleotide sequence: TGTGCCAGCTCATCAGGTTTGAGCACAGATACGCAGTATTTT. The chain couples TRBV18 to TRBJ2-3; unclear D gene. This CDR3 contains 14 residues. Trimming removed 5 bases from V and 0 bases from J, with 9 bases in between. Germline CDR1 KGHSH, CDR2 LQKENI.

The CDR3 spells CASSLFFDAYEQYF. Here the CDR3 DNA reads TGTGCCAGCAGTTTATTTTTCGACGCCTACGAGCAGTACTTC. The rearrangement uses TRBV27 and TRBJ2-7; D gene uncertain. This CDR3 has 14 amino acids. V was pared by 1 base and J by 2 bases, with 9 bases between. CDR1 and CDR2 (germline): MNHEY, SMNVEV (reference sequence).

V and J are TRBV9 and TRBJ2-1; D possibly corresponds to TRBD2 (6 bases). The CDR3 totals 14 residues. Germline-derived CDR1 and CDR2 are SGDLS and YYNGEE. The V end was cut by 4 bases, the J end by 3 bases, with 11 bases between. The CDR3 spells CASSPRLVYNEQFF. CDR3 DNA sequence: TGTGCCAGCAGCCCCAGACTAGTCTACAATGAGCAGTTCTTC.

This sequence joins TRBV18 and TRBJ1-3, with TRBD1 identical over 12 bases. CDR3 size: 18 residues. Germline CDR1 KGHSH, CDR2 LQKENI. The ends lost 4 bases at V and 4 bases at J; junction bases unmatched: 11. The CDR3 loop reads CASSRIAPGQGAGNTIYF. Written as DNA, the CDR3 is TGTGCCAGCTCACGGATTGCCCCGGGACAGGGGGCGGGAAACACCATATATTTT.

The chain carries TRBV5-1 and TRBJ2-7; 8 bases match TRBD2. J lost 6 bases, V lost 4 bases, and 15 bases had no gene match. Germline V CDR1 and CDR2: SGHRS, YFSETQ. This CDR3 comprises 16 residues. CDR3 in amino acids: CASSRVGGSGTGEQYF. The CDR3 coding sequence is TGCGCCAGCAGCCGGGTGGGTGGTAGCGGGACGGGCGAGCAGTACTTC.

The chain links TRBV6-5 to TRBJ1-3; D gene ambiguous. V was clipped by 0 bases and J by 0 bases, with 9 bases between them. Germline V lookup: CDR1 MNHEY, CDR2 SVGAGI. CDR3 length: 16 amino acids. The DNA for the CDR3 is TGTGCCAGCAGTTACTCGACCGGAAGCTCTGGAAACACCATATATTTT. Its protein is CASSYSTGSSGNTIYF.

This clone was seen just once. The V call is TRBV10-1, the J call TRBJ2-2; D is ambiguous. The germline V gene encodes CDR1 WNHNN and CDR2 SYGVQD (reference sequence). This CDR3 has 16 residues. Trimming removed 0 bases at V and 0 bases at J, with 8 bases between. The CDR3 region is CASSESASTNTGELFF. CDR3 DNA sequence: TGCGCCAGCAGTGAGTCGGCGTCGACGAACACCGGGGAGCTGTTTTTT.

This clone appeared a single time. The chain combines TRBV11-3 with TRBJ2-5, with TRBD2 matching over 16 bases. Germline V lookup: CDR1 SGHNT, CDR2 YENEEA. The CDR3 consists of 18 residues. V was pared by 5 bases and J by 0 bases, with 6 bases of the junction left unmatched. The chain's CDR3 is CASSQGLAGGPHQETQYF. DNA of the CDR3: TGTGCCAGCAGCCAGGGACTAGCGGGGGGGCCCCACCAAGAGACCCAGTACTTC. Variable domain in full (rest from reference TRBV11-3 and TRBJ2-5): EAGVVQSPRYKIIEKKQPVAFWCNPISGHNTLYWYLQNLGQGPELLIRYENEEAVDDSQLPKDRFSAERLKGVDSTLKIQPAELGDSAVYLCASSQGLAGGPHQETQYFGPGTRLLVL.

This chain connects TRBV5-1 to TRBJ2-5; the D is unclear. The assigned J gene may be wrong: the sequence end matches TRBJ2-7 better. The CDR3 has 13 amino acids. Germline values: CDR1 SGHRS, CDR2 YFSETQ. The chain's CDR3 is CASSETSSYEQYF. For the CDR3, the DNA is TGCGCCAGCAGCGAGACTTCTAGCTACGAGCAGTACTTC.

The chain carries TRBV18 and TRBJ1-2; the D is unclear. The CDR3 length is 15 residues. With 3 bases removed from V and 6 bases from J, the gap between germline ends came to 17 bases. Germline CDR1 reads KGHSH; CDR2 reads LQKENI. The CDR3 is CASSPVGVLGNGYTF. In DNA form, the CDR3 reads TGTGCCAGCTCACCTGTCGGCGTACTCGGGAATGGCTACACCTTC.

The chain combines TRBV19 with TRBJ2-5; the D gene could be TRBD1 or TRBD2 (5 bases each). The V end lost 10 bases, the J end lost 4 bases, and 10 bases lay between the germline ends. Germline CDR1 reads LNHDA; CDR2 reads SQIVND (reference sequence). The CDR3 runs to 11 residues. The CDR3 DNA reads TGTGCCACAGCGGACATAGAGACCCAGTACTTC. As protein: CATADIETQYF.

CDR3 region: CASSQDRPDYGYTF. The CDR3, as DNA: TGTGCCAGCAGCCAAGACCGTCCAGACTATGGCTACACCTTC. The chain has TRBV4-2 and TRBJ1-2; D is unresolved. Germline V gene lookup returns CDR1 LGHNA and CDR2 YNFKEQ. V was cut by 0 bases and J by 3 bases, with 8 bases left in between. The CDR3 contains 14 residues.

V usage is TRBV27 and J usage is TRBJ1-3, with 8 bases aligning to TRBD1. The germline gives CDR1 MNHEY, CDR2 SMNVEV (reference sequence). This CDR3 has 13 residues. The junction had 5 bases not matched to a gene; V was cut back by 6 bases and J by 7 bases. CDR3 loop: CASSGQGRNTIYF. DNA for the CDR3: TGTGCCAGCAGCGGACAGGGTCGGAACACCATATATTTT.

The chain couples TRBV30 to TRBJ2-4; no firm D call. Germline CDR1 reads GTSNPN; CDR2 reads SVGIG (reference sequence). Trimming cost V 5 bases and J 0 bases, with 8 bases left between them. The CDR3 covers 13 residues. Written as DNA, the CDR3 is TGTGCCTGGGAGCCGGTAGCCAAAAACATTCAGTACTTC. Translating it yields CAWEPVAKNIQYF.

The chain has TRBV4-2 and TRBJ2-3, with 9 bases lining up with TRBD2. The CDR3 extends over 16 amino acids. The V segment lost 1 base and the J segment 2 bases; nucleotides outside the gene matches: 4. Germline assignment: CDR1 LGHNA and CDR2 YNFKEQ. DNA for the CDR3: TGTGCCAGCAGCCAAGTAAGCGGGGGGCCCACAGATACGCAGTATTTT. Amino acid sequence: CASSQVSGGPTDTQYF.

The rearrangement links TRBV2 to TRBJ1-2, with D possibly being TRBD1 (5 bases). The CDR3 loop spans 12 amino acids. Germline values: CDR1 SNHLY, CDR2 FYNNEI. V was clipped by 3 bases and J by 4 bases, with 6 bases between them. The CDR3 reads CASSDRVYGYTF. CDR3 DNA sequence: TGTGCCAGCAGTGACAGGGTCTATGGCTACACCTTC. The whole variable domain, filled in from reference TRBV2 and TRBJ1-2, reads EPEVTQTPSHQVTQMGQEVILRCVPISNHLYFYWYRQILGQKVEFLVSFYNNEISEKSEIFDDQFSVERPDGSNFTLKIRSTKLEDSAMYFCASSDRVYGYTFGSGTRLTVV.

CDR3 bases: TGTGCCAGTAGTACGACCGTCTATGGCTACACCTTC. Encoded protein: CASSTTVYGYTF. The V gene is TRBV19, the J gene TRBJ1-2; D is ambiguous. Per germline, CDR1 LNHDA and CDR2 SQIVND (reference sequence). The CDR3 runs to 12 residues. The V end was cut by 4 bases, the J end by 4 bases, with 7 bases between.

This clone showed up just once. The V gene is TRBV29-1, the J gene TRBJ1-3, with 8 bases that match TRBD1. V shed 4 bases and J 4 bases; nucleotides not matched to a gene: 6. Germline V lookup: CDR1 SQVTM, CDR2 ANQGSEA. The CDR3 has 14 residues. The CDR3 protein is CSVVQGAGGNTIYF. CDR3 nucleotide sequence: TGCAGCGTTGTTCAGGGGGCCGGGGGAAACACCATATATTTT.